This entry describes one TCR beta chain. This clonotype came up many times. Its binding antigen is unknown. The germline gene is not matched at one end of the junction; a read error may be the cause. To prepare the library, multiplex PCR was applied. Sequenced using an Illumina HiSeq 4000. TCR beta libraries were built with iRepertoire HTBI primers and Arm-PCR amplification of CDR3 regions. Gel purification was performed on PCR products prior to sequencing. Turning to the authors' computational methods: Across samples, fewer than 70 TRBV and 13 to 15 TRBJ segments were identified and used for gene usage analysis of CDR3 amino acid clonotypes. Filtered high-quality paired reads were merged into contigs using COPE and FqMerger. BLAST was used to align contigs to IMGT TRBV, TRBD and TRBJ reference genes, and CDR3 was defined according to IMGT. Clonotypes above 0.1% frequency were classified as highly expanded clones. Shannon entropy was used to measure repertoire diversity, and the Gini coefficient was used to measure V-J evenness. A clonotype found in more than one individual was treated as public. Clones were called with MiXCR by TCRdb after fastp trimmed the public reads at Q25, and only in-frame beta chains were retained. Under each unique CDR3 protein, matching rows form one entry showing the most common genes and DNA. It is TCRdb's table, rather than the study itself, that gives the V and J calls and clone size. A total of some 430,000 distinct CDR3 sequences appear in this sample, 20% to 25% of them only once. More than 6% of the sample is in the top ten clones.

The data belong to a study of regulatory T cells in long-lasting Graves disease (dated by TCRdb to the early 2020s). A note on the overall study: Persistent Graves' disease was defined as persistently positive TSH receptor autoantibodies together with antithyroid drug treatment for over 5 years. Persistent Graves' disease patients were compared with newly diagnosed Graves' disease patients by peripheral blood TCR sequencing and RNA sequencing. The study was conducted in China and was registered as a clinical trial. A total of some 33 samples were covered by TCR sequencing, comprising some 13 persistent and around 20 newly diagnosed Graves' disease patients. Antithyroid drugs had been taken for ten to twelve years on average by persistent Graves' disease patients in the clinical cohort. Here is what the overall study found, with its caveats: The authors noted that the small sample size was a limitation that may lower accuracy. Because the primary lesion, thyroid tissue, could not be accessed, the study looked at peripheral blood alone. Only the TCR beta chain was sequenced and analyzed. More public clonotypes were shared among persistent patients (more than 2,500) than among newly diagnosed patients (approximately 930). TRBV28, TRBJ1-2 and TRBJ2-5 were preferentially used in persistent disease, while TRBV20-1 and TRBJ2-1 were favored in newly diagnosed disease. Compared with newly diagnosed patients, patients with persistent Graves' disease had lower TCR Shannon entropy and fewer highly expanded clones, which suggests clonal expansion.

In the paper's terms, the time point label means: persistent/refractory GD, antithyroid drugs over 5 years with positive TRAb. For both TCR sequencing and RNA sequencing, RNA was extracted from PBMCs in TRIzol. The diagnosis of Graves' disease followed American Thyroid Association guidelines. Recruitment of patients was carried out at an endocrinology department in Xi'an, China. Each patient gave about 10 milliliters of peripheral blood, collected in an EDTA anticoagulant tube. Ficoll Paque Plus density gradient separation was used to isolate PBMCs, and no further T cell sorting was performed. RNA quality was checked with an Agilent 2100 Bioanalyzer and agarose gel, and concentration with a NanoDrop 2000. Per the germline V gene, SGHRS is the CDR1 and YFSETQ is the CDR2. The CDR3 holds 13 amino acids from the cysteine to the phenylalanine. Only the CDR3 DNA stays, 39 bases, in frame from base 1.

This clonotype was sampled from a female donor with Graves disease. The input for sequencing was peripheral blood mononuclear cells (PBMCs), taken when the disease was refractory, from a patient treated with antithyroid drugs. Here the chain combines TRBV5-1 and TRBJ1-5; no D gene is confidently identified. The CDR3 region reads CASSLGVNQPQHF. The nucleotides are TGTGCCAGCAGCCTTGGAGTAAATCAGCCCCAGCATTTT. Supplemented by the reference TRBV5-1 and TRBJ1-5 proteins around the CDR3, the complete variable domain is KAGVTQTPRYLIKTRGQQVTLSCSPISGHRSVSWYQQTPGQGLQFLFEYFSETQRNKGNFPGRFSGRQFSNSRSEMNVSTLELGDSALYLCASSLGVNQPQHFGDGTRLSIL.